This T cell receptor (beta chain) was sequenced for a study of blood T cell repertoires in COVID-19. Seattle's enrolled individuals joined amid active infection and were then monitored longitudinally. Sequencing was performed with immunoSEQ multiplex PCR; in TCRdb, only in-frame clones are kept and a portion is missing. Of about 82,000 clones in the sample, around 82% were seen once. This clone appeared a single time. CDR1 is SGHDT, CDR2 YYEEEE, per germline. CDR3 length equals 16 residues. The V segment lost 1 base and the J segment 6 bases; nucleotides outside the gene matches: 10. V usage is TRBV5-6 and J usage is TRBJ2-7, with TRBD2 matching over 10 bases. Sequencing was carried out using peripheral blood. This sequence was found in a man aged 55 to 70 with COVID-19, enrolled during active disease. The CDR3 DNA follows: TGTGCCAGCAGCTTGCTTAGCGGGAGGTCCTTGGTCGAGCAGTACTTC. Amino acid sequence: CASSLLSGRSLVEQYF.